This paragraph covers one TCR beta chain sequence. The sample comes from a study of blood T cell repertoires in COVID-19. The germline CDR1 and CDR2 sequences are SGHTA and FQGTGA. The CDR3 has 16 residues. V shed 6 bases and J 4 bases; nucleotides not matched to a gene: 13. Assignment of participants to cohorts was predicated upon participant-reported clinical history. All recovered Cohort 3 donors got two negative PCRs, got clearance, or saw symptom resolution. Methods used by the authors: Estimation of nucleated cell counts relied on the amplification of reference gene primers. Profiled with immunoSEQ multiplex PCR; TCRdb holds only in-frame clones, not every one. V and J calls and clone size come straight from that table; D and trimming were deduced from the DNA. The table has under 250,000 clones, 84% seen once.

The gene calls are TRBV7-3 and TRBJ2-3; TRBD2 matches 7 bases. The sequenced sample was PBMCs or T cells enriched from blood (not recorded which). The receptor was isolated from a man aged 55 to 70 who had recovered from COVID-19. The CDR3 nucleotides are TGTGCCAGCAGTTCTAGAAGCGGGGACCTTTCAGATACGCAGTATTTT. It translates to CASSSRSGDLSDTQYF.